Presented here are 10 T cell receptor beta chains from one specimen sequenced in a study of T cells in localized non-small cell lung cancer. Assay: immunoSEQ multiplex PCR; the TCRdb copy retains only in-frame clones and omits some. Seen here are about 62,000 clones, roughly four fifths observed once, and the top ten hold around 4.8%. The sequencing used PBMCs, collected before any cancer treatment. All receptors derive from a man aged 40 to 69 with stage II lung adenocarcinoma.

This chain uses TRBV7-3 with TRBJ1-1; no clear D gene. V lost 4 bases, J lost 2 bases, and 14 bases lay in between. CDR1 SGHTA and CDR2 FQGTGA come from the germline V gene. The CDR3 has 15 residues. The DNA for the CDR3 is TGTGCCAGCAGCTCTTCGGACTTAACCAACACTGAAGCTTTCTTT. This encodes CASSSSDLTNTEAFF.

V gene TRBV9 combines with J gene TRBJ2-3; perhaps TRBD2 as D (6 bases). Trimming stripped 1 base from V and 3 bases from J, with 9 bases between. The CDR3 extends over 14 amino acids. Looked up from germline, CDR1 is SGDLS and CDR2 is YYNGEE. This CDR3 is CASSVIGSTDTQYF. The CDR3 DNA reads TGTGCCAGCAGCGTAATCGGGAGTACAGATACGCAGTATTTT.

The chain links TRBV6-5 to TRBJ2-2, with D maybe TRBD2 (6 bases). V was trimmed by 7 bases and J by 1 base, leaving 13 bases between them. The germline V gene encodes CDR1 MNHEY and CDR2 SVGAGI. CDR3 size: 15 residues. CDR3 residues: CASTYSGVNTGELFF. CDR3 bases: TGTGCCAGCACCTATAGCGGAGTGAACACCGGGGAGCTGTTTTTT.

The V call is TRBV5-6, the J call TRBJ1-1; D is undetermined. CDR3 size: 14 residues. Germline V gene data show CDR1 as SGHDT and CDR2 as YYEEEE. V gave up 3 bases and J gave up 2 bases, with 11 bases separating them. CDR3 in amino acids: CASSSISKNTEAFF. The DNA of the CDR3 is TGTGCCAGCAGCTCTATTAGCAAAAACACTGAAGCTTTCTTT. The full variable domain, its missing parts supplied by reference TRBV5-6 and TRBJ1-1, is DAGVTQSPTHLIKTRGQQVTLRCSPKSGHDTVSWYQQALGQGPQFIFQYYEEEERQRGNFPDRFSGHQFPNYSSELNVNALLLGDSALYLCASSSISKNTEAFFGQGTRLTVV.

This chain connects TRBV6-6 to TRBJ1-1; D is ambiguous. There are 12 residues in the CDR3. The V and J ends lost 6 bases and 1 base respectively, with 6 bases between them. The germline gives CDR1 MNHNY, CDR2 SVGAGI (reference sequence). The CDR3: CASSRKNTEAFF. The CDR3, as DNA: TGTGCCAGCAGCAGGAAGAACACTGAAGCTTTCTTT.

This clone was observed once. DNA for the CDR3: TGCGCCAGCAGTACAGGGGGGAGCTCCTACGAGCAGTACTTC. Residues: CASSTGGSSYEQYF. The J gene is TRBJ2-7, the V gene TRBV10-1, with 8 nucleotides matching TRBD1. J lost 0 bases, V lost 5 bases, and 3 bases had no gene match. The CDR3 has 14 amino acids. Germline-derived CDR1 and CDR2 are WNHNN and SYGVQD (reference sequence).

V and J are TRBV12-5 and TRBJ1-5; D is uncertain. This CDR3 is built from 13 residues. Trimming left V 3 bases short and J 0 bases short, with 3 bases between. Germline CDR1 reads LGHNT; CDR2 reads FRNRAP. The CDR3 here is CASGLHSNQPQHF. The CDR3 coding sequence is TGTGCTAGTGGTTTACATAGCAATCAGCCCCAGCATTTT. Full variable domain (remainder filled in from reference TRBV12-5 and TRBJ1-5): DARVTQTPRHKVTEMGQEVTMRCQPILGHNTVFWYRQTMMQGLELLAYFRNRAPLDDSGMPKDRFSAEMPDATLATLKIQPSEPRDSAVYFCASGLHSNQPQHFGDGTRLSIL.

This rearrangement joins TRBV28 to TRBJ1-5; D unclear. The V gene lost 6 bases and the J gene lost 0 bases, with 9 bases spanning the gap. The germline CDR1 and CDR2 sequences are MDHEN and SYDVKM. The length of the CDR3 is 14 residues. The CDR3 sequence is CASSLEHSNQPQHF. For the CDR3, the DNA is TGTGCCAGCAGCTTGGAGCATAGCAATCAGCCCCAGCATTTT.

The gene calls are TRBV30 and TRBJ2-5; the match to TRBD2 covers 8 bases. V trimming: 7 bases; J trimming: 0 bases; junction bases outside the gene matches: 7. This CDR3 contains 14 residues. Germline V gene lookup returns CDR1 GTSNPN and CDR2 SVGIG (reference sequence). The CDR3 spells CAYTSGRYQETQYF. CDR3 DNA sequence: TGTGCCTACACTAGCGGACGGTACCAAGAGACCCAGTACTTC.

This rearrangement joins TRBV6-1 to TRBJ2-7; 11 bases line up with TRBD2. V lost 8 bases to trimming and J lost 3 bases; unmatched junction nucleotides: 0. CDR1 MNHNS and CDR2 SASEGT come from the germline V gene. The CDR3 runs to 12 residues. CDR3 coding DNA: TGTGCCAGCGGGACTAGCGGCTACGAGCAGTACTTC. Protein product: CASGTSGYEQYF.